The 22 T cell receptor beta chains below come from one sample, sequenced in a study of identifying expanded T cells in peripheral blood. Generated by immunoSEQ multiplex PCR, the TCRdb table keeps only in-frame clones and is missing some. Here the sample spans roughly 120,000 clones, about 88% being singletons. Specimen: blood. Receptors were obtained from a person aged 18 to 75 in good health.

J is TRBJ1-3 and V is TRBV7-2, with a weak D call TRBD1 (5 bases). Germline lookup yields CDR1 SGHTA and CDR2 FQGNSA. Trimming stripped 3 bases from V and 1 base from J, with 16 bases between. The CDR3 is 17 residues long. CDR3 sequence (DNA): TGTGCCAGCAGCTTGGTCGAGGGGTTGGGATCTGGAAACACCATATATTTT. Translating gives CASSLVEGLGSGNTIYF.

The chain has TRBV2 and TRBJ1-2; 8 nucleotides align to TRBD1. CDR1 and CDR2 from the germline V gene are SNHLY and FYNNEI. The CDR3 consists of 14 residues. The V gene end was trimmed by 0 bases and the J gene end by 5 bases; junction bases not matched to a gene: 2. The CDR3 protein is CASSEAGTGYGYTF. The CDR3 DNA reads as TGTGCCAGCAGTGAAGCGGGGACAGGTTATGGCTACACCTTC.

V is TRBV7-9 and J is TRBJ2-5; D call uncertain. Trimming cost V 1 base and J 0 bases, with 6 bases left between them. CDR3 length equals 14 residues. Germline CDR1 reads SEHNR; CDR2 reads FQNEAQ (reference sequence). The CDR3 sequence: CASSLDSHQETQYF. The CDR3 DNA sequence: TGTGCCAGCAGCTTAGACAGTCACCAAGAGACCCAGTACTTC.

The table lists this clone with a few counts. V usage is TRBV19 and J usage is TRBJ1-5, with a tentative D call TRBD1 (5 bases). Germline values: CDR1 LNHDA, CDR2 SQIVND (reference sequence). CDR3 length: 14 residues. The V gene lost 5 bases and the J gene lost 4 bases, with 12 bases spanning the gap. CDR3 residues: CASSRDPWNQPQHF. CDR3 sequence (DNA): TGTGCCAGTAGTCGGGACCCATGGAATCAGCCCCAGCATTTT.

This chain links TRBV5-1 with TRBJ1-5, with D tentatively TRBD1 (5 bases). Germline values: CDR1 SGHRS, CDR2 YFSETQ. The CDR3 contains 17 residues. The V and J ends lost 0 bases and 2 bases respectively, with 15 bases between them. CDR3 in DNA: TGCGCCAGCAGCTTGGGGATCAGTGGGGACGGCAATCAGCCCCAGCATTTT. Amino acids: CASSLGISGDGNQPQHF.

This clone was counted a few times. The CDR3 sequence is CASSLVAESSYNSPLHF. The CDR3 DNA is TGTGCCAGCAGCTTAGTGGCAGAGAGCTCCTATAATTCACCCCTCCACTTT. This sequence joins TRBV7-6 and TRBJ1-6; no clear D gene. Trimming left V 1 base short and J 0 bases short, with 10 bases between. This CDR3 is 17 amino acids long. Germline V lookup: CDR1 SGHVS, CDR2 FNYEAQ.

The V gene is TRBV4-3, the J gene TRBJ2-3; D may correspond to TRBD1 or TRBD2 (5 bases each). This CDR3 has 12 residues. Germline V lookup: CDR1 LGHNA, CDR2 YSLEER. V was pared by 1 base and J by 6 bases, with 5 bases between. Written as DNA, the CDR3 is TGCGCCAGCAGCCAAGGGGGGGATACGCAGTATTTT. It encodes CASSQGGDTQYF.

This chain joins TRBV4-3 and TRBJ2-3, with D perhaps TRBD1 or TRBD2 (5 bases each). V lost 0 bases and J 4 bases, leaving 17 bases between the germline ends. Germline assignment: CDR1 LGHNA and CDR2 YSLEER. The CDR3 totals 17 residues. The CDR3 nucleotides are TGCGCCAGCAGCCAAGACGCGTGGAGGTGGGGCCCAGATACGCAGTATTTT. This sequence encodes CASSQDAWRWGPDTQYF.

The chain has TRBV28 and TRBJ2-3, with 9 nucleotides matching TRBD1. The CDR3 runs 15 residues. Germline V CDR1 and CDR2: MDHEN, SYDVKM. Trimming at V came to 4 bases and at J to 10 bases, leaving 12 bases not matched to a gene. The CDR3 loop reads CASSSRTGARGPQYF. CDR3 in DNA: TGTGCCAGCAGTTCCCGGACAGGGGCCAGGGGGCCGCAGTATTTT.

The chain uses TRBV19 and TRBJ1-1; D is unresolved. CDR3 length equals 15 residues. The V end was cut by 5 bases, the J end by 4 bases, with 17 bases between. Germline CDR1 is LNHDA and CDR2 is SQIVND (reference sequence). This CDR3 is CASSAYSYIGTEAFF. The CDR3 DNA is TGTGCCAGTAGTGCCTACAGCTACATTGGCACTGAAGCTTTCTTT.

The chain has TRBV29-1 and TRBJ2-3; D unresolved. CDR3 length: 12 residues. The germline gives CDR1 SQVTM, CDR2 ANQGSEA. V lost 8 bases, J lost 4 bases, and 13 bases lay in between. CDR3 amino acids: CSLGFGADTQYF. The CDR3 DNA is TGCAGCCTGGGTTTTGGAGCAGATACGCAGTATTTT.

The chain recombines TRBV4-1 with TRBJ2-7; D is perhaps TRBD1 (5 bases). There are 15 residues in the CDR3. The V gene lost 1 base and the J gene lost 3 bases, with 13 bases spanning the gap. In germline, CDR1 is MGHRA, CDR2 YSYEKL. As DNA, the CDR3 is TGCGCCAGCAGCCAAGCGGTACAGGCTGTCTACGAGCAGTACTTC. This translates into CASSQAVQAVYEQYF.

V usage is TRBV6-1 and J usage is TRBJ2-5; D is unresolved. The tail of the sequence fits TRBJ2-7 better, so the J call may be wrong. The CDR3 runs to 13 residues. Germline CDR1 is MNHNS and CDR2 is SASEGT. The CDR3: CASSESPKYEQYF. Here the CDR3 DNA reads TGTGCCAGCAGTGAGTCCCCTAAGTACGAGCAGTACTTC.

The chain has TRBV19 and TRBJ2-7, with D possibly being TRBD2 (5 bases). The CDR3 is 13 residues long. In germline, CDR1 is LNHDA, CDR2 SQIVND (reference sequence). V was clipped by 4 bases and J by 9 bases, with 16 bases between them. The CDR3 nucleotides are TGTGCCAGTAGTACAAGCTGGGAGTCAGGGCAGTACTTC. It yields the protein CASSTSWESGQYF. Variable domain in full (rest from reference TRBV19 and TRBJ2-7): DGGITQSPKYLFRKEGQNVTLSCEQNLNHDAMYWYRQDPGQGLRLIYYSQIVNDFQKGDIAEGYSVSREKKESFPLTVTSAQKNPTAFYLCASSTSWESGQYFGPGTRLTVT.

CDR3: CASSVGQLDTQYF. The CDR3 DNA reads TGTGCCAGCAGCGTAGGGCAGTTAGATACGCAGTATTTT. This chain joins TRBV9 and TRBJ2-3; no clear D gene. This CDR3 comprises 13 residues. With 0 bases removed from V and 5 bases from J, the gap between germline ends came to 7 bases. CDR1 SGDLS and CDR2 YYNGEE come from the germline V gene. The variable domain in full, with the rest retrieved from reference TRBV9 and TRBJ2-3, is DSGVTQTPKHLITATGQRVTLRCSPRSGDLSVYWYQQSLDQGLQFLIQYYNGEERAKGNILERFSAQQFPDLHSELNLSSLELGDSALYFCASSVGQLDTQYFGPGTRLTVL.

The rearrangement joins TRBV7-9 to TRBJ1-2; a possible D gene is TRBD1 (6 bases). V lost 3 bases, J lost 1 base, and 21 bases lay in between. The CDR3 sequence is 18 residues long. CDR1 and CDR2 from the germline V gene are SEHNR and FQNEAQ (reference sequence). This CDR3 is CASSFPFSRGQGNYGYTF. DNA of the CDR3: TGTGCCAGCAGCTTTCCCTTCTCCCGGGGGCAGGGTAACTATGGCTACACCTTC. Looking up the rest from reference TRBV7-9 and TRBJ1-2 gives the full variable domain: DTGVSQNPRHKITKRGQNVTFRCDPISEHNRLYWYRQTLGQGPEFLTYFQNEAQLEKSRLLSDRFSAERPKGSFSTLEIQRTEQGDSAMYLCASSFPFSRGQGNYGYTFGSGTRLTVV.

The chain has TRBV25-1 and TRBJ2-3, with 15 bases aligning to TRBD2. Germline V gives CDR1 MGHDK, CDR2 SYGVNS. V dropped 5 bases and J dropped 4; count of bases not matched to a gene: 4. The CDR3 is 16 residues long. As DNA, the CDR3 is TGTGCCAGCAGTTCCGGGACTAGCGGGAGGTCAGATACGCAGTATTTT. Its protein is CASSSGTSGRSDTQYF.

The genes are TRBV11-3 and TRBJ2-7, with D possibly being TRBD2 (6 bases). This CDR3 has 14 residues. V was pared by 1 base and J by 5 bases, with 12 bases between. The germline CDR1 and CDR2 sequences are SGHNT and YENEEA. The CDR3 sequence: CASSLAGGVNEQYF. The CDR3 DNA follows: TGTGCCAGCAGCTTAGCAGGAGGGGTAAACGAGCAGTACTTC.

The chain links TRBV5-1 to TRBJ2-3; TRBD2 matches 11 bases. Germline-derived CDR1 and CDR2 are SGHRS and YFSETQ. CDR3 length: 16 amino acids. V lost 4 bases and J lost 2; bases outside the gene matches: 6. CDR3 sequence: CASSPGLAVPTDTQYF. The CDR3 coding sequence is TGCGCCAGCAGCCCGGGACTAGCGGTCCCCACAGATACGCAGTATTTT.

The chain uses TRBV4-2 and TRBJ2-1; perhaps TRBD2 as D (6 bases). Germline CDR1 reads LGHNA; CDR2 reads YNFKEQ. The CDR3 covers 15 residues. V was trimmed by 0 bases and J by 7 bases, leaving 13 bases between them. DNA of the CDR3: TGTGCCAGCAGCCAAGAGGGACTTCAAGGTAATGAGCAGTTCTTC. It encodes CASSQEGLQGNEQFF.

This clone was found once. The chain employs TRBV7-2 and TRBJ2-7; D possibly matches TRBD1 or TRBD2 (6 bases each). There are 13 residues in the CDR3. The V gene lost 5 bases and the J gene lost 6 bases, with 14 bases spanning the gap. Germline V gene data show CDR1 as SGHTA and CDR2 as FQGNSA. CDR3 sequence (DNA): TGTGCCAGCAGCCACGGGGGCAGGAGCGAGCAGTACTTC. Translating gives CASSHGGRSEQYF.

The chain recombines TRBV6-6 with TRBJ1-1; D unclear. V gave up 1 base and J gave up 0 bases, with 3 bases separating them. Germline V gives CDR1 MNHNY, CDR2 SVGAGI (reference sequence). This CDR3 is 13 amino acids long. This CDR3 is CASSYWVNTEAFF. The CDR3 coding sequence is TGTGCCAGCAGTTACTGGGTGAACACTGAAGCTTTCTTT.